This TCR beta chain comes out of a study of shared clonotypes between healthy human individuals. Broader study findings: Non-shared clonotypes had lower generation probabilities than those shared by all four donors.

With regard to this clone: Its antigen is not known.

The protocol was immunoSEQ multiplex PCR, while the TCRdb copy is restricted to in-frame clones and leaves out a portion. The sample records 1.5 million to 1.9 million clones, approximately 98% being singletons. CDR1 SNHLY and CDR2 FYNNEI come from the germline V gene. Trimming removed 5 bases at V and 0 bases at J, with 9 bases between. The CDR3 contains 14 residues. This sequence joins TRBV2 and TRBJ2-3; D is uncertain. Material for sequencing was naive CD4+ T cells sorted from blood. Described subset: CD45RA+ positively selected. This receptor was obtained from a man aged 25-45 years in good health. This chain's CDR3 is CASSRTISTDTQYF. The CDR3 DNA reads TGTGCCAGCAGTAGAACTATAAGCACAGATACGCAGTATTTT.